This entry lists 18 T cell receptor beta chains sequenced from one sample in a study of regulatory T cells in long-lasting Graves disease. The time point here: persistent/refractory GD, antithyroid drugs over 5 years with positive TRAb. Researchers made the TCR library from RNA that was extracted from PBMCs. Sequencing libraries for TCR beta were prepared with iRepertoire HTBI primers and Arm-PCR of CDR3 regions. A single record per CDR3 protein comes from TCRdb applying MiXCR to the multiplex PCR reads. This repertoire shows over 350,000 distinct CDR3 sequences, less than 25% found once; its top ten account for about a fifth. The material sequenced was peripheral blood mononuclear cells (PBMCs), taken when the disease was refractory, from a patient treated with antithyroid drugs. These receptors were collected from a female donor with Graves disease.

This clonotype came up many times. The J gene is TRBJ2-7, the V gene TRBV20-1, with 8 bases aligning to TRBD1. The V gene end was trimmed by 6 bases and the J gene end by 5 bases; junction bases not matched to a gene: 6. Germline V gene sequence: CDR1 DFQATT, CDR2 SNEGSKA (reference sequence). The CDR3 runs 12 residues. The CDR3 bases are TGCAGTGCCATCGACAGGGGCCACGAGCAGTACTTC. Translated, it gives CSAIDRGHEQYF.

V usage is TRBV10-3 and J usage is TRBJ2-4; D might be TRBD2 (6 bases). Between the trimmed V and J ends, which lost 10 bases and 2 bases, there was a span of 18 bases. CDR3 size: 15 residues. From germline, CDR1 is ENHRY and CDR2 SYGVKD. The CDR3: CATEDAAGTKNIQYF. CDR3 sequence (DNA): TGTGCCACAGAGGACGCCGCGGGGACCAAAAACATTCAGTACTTC.

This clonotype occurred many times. CDR3 bases: TGTGCCAGCAGTCAGGACACTGAAGCTTTCTTT. Translating gives CASSQDTEAFF. This chain uses TRBV6-1 with TRBJ1-1; no firm D call. With 5 bases removed from V and 3 bases from J, the gap between germline ends came to 4 bases. The CDR3 covers 11 residues. The germline gives CDR1 MNHNS, CDR2 SASEGT.

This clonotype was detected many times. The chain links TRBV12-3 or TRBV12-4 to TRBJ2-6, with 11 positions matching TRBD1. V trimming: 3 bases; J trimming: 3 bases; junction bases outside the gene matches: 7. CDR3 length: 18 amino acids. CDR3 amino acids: CASSLGGQGARGANVLTF. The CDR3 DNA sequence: TGTGCCAGCAGTTTGGGCGGACAGGGGGCGCGTGGGGCCAACGTCCTGACTTTC.

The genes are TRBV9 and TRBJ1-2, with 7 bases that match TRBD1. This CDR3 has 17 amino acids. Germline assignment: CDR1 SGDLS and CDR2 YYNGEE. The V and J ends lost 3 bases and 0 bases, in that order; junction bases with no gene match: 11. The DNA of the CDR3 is TGTGCCAGCAGCGCTTCAAGGCAGGGGGAGACTAACTATGGCTACACCTTC. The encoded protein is CASSASRQGETNYGYTF.

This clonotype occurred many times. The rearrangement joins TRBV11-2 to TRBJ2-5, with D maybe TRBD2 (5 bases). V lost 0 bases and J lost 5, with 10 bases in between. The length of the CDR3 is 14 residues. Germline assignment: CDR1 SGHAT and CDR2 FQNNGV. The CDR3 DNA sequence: TGTGCCAGCAGCTTAGAAGGTGTAGCGGAGACCCAGTACTTC. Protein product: CASSLEGVAETQYF.

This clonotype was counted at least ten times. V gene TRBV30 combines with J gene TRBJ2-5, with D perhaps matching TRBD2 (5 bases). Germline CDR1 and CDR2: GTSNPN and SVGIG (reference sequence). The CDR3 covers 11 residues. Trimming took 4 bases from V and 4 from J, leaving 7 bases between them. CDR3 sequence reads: CAWNGRETQYF. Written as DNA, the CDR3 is TGTGCCTGGAATGGGAGAGAGACCCAGTACTTC.

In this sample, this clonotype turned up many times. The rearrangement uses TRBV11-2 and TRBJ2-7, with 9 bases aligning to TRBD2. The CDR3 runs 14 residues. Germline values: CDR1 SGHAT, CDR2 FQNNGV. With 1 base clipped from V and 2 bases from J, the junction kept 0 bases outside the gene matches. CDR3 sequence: CASSLASGAYEQYF. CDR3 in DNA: TGTGCCAGCAGCTTAGCTAGCGGGGCCTACGAGCAGTACTTC.

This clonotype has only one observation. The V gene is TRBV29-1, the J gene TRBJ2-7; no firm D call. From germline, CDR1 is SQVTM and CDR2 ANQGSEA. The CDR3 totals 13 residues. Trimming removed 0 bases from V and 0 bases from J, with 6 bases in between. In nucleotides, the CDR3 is TGCAGCGTTGAAGACCCGAGCTCCTACGAGCAGTACTTC. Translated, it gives CSVEDPSSYEQYF.

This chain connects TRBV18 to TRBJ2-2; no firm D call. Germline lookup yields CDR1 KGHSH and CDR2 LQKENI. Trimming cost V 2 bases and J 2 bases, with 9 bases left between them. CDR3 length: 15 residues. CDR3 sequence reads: CASSPFPANTGELFF. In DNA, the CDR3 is TGTGCCAGCTCACCATTCCCAGCTAACACCGGGGAGCTGTTTTTT.

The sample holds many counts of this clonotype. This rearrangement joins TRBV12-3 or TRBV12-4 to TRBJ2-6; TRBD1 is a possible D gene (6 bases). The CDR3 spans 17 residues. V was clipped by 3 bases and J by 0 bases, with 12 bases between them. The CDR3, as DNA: TGTGCCAGCAGTTTCGACAGGCCGAGCTCTGGGGCCAACGTCCTGACTTTC. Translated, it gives CASSFDRPSSGANVLTF.

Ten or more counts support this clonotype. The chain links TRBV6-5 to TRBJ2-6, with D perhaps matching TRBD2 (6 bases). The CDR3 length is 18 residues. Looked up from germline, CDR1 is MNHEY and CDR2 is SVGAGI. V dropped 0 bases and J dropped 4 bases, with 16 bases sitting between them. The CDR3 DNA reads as TGTGCCAGCAGTTACTCGGGAACCTGGCGGGAAGGGGCCAACGTCCTGACTTTC. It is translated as CASSYSGTWREGANVLTF.

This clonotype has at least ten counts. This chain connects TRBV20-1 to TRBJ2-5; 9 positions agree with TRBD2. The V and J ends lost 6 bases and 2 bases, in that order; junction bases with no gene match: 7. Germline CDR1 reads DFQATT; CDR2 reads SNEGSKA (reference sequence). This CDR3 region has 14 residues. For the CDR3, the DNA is TGCAGTGCCACCCGACTAGCGGCACAAGAGACCCAGTACTTC. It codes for CSATRLAAQETQYF.

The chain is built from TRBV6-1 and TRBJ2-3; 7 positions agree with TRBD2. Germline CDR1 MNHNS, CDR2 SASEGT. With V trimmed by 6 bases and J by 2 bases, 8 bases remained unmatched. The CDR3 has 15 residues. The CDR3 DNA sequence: TGTGCCAGCAGCGTCTCTAGCGGCATCACAGATACGCAGTATTTT. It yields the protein CASSVSSGITDTQYF.

CDR3 sequence reads: CASSARAGGPGEQYF. Here the CDR3 DNA reads TGCGCCAGCAGCGCCAGAGCGGGAGGGCCTGGTGAGCAGTACTTC. V gene TRBV5-1 combines with J gene TRBJ2-7; 10 bases line up with TRBD2. The CDR3 runs to 15 residues. Germline lookup yields CDR1 SGHRS and CDR2 YFSETQ. Losses at the gene ends were 4 bases for V and 7 bases for J; bases not matched to a gene: 11.

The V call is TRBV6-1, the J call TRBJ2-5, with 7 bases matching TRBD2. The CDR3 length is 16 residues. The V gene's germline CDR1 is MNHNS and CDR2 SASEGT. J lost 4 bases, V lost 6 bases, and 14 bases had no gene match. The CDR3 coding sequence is TGTGCCAGCAGGGGGGAACTAGCGCCGATGAGAGAGACCCAGTACTTC. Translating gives CASRGELAPMRETQYF.

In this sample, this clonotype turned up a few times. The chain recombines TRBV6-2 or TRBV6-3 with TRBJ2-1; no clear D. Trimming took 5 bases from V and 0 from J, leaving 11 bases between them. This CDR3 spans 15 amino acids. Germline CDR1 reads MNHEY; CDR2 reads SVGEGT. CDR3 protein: CASSVNPGSYNEQFF. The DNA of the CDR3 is TGTGCCAGCAGTGTTAATCCGGGCTCCTACAATGAGCAGTTCTTC.

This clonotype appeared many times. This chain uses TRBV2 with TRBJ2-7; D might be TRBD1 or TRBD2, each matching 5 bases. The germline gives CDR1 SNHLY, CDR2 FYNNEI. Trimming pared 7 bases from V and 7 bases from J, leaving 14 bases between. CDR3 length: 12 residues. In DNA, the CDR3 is TGTGCCAGCATTGGGACCTCACCTGAGCAGTACTTC. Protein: CASIGTSPEQYF.